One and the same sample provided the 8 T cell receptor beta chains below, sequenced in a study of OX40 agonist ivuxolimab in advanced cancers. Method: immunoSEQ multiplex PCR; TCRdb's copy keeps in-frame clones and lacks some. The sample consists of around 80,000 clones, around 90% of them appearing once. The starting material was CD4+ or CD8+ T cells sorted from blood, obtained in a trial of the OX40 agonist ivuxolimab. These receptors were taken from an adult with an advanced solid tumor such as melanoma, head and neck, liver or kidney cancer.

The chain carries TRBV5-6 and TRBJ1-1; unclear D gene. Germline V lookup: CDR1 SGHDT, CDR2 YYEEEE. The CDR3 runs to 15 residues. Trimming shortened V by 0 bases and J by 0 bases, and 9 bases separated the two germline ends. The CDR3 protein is CASSLGGFLNTEAFF. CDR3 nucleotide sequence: TGTGCCAGCAGCTTGGGGGGATTCCTGAACACTGAAGCTTTCTTT. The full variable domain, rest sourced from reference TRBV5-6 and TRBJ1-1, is DAGVTQSPTHLIKTRGQQVTLRCSPKSGHDTVSWYQQALGQGPQFIFQYYEEEERQRGNFPDRFSGHQFPNYSSELNVNALLLGDSALYLCASSLGGFLNTEAFFGQGTRLTVV.

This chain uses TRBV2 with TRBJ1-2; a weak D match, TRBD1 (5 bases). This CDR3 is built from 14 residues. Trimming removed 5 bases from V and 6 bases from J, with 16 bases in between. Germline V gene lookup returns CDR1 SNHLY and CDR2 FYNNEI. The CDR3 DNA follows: TGTGCCAGCAGTATTCTCCAGGGAAGAGATGGCTACACCTTC. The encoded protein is CASSILQGRDGYTF. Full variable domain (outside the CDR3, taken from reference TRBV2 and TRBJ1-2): EPEVTQTPSHQVTQMGQEVILRCVPISNHLYFYWYRQILGQKVEFLVSFYNNEISEKSEIFDDQFSVERPDGSNFTLKIRSTKLEDSAMYFCASSILQGRDGYTFGSGTRLTVV.

CDR3 DNA sequence: TGTGCCAGCAGTCGCCTAAGCACAGATACGCAGTATTTT. It yields the protein CASSRLSTDTQYF. The V call is TRBV27, the J call TRBJ2-3; D is unclear. Germline loops: CDR1 MNHEY, CDR2 SMNVEV (reference sequence). The CDR3 is made up of 13 amino acids. Trimming cost V 5 bases and J 0 bases, with 6 bases left between them.

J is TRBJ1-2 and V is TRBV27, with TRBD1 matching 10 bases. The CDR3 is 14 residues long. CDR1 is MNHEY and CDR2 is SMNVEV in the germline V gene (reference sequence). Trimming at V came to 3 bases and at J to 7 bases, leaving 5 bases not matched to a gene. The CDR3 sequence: CASSFGQGVSGYTF. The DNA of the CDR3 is TGTGCCAGCAGTTTTGGACAGGGGGTGAGTGGCTACACCTTC.

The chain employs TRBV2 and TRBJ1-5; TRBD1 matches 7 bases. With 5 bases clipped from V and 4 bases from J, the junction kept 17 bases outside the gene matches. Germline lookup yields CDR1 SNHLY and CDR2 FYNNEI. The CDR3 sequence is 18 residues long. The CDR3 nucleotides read TGTGCCAGCAGTAAACCGGGACAGAGCTTGTCTGTGAATCAGCCCCAGCATTTT. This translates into CASSKPGQSLSVNQPQHF.

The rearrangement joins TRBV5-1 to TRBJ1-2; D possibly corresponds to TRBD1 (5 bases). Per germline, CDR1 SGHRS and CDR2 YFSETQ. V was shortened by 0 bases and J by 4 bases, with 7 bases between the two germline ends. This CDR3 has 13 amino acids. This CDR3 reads CASSLAQGYGYTF. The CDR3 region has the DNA TGCGCCAGCAGCTTGGCCCAGGGCTATGGCTACACCTTC.

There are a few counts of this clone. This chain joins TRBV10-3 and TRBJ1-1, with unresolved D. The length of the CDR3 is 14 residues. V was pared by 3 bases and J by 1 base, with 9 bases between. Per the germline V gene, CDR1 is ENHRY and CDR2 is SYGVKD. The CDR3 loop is CAISDRRGNTEAFF. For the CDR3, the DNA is TGTGCCATCAGTGACCGCCGTGGGAACACTGAAGCTTTCTTT.

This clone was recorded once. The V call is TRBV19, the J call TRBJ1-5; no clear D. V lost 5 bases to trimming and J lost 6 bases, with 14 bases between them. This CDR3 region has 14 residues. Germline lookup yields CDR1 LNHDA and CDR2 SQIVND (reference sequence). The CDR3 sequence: CASSYSRGGQPQHF. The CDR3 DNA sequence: TGTGCCAGTAGTTATTCCCGAGGAGGTCAGCCCCAGCATTTT. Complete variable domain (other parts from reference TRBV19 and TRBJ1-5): DGGITQSPKYLFRKEGQNVTLSCEQNLNHDAMYWYRQDPGQGLRLIYYSQIVNDFQKGDIAEGYSVSREKKESFPLTVTSAQKNPTAFYLCASSYSRGGQPQHFGDGTRLSIL.